The next 21 T cell receptor beta chains were all read from a single sample in a study of blood T cells in healthy people across ages. Next came a second PCR, run for about 7 to 12 cycles, which used a sample-barcoded 5' primer along with a J-beta primer mix. MiXCR was run by TCRdb on the 5' RACE reads, yielding one entry per CDR3 protein. The sample yields about 930,000 distinct CDR3 sequences, 29% seen once. These same data were also listed under a study on T cells of mothers and their children.

Sequencing used blood. The receptors originated from a woman aged 40 to 50 in good health.

This clonotype was observed a few times. The chain uses TRBV7-2 and TRBJ1-2; 10 bases line up with TRBD1. CDR3 length: 18 residues. Germline V gene lookup returns CDR1 SGHTA and CDR2 FQGNSA. The trim removed 2 bases at V and 4 bases at J, leaving 13 bases unmatched. The CDR3 nucleotides are TGTGCCAGCAGCTTACCCCCTTTCGACAGGGGGCGCCTCTATGGCTACACCTTC. It yields the protein CASSLPPFDRGRLYGYTF.

This clonotype was counted ten times or more. This chain joins TRBV29-1 and TRBJ2-1; tentative D call: TRBD1 (7 bases). The CDR3 totals 11 residues. Trimming stripped 3 bases from V and 12 bases from J, with 12 bases between. The germline V gene encodes CDR1 SQVTM and CDR2 ANQGSEA. This CDR3 is CSVEYRGGQFF. CDR3 nucleotides: TGCAGCGTTGAGTACAGGGGAGGGCAGTTCTTC.

This clonotype was found many times. The rearrangement links TRBV7-9 to TRBJ2-7; possible D gene TRBD1, 5 bases. The germline CDR1 and CDR2 sequences are SEHNR and FQNEAQ (reference sequence). V lost 9 bases, J lost 2 bases, and 14 bases lay in between. The CDR3 contains 13 residues. Here the CDR3 reads CASGSDRTYEQYF. The CDR3 nucleotides read TGTGCCAGTGGCAGCGACAGAACCTACGAGCAGTACTTC.

This clonotype was seen ten or more times. The rearrangement joins TRBV6-1 to TRBJ1-5; D ambiguous. There are 12 residues in the CDR3. The ends were cut back, 0 bases at V and 4 bases at J, with 1 base in the middle. Per germline, CDR1 MNHNS and CDR2 SASEGT. In nucleotides, the CDR3 is TGTGCCAGCAGTGAAGCGAATCAGCCCCAGCATTTT. Its translation is CASSEANQPQHF.

The genes are TRBV5-1 and TRBJ2-1, with a possible D match to TRBD2 (6 bases). Between the trimmed V and J ends, which lost 3 bases and 7 bases, there was a span of 17 bases. The CDR3 contains 15 residues. Germline V gives CDR1 SGHRS, CDR2 YFSETQ. CDR3 nucleotide sequence: TGCGCCAGCAGCTCCCGGGGCCTAGGAGGGAATGAGCAGTTCTTC. Protein: CASSSRGLGGNEQFF.

This clonotype has ten or more counts. The chain is built from TRBV29-1 and TRBJ1-2; no reliable D call. The CDR3 has 11 residues. V was cut by 5 bases and J by 7 bases, with 11 bases left in between. Germline CDR1 and CDR2: SQVTM and ANQGSEA. In DNA, the CDR3 is TGCAGCGTTCTGTGGGAGGTTGGCTACACCTTC. Translating it yields CSVLWEVGYTF.

This clonotype showed up just a few times. The rearrangement joins TRBV30 to TRBJ2-7, with D maybe TRBD1 (6 bases). The CDR3 has 12 amino acids. With 4 bases removed from V and 1 base from J, the gap between germline ends came to 8 bases. Per germline, CDR1 GTSNPN and CDR2 SVGIG (reference sequence). CDR3 region: CAWMGHSYEQYF. The CDR3 region has the DNA TGTGCCTGGATGGGACATTCCTACGAGCAGTACTTC.

This clonotype was seen only a few times. This chain connects TRBV7-9 to TRBJ1-2; D is unclear. The germline gives CDR1 SEHNR, CDR2 FQNEAQ (reference sequence). This CDR3 is built from 16 residues. V shed 1 base and J shed 0 bases, with 12 bases lying between them. The CDR3 sequence is CASSLESARTNYGYTF. As DNA, the CDR3 is TGTGCCAGCAGCTTAGAGTCGGCACGGACTAACTATGGCTACACCTTC.

This clonotype was counted between two and nine times. The rearrangement uses TRBV28 and TRBJ2-3, with 9 bases aligning to TRBD2. J lost 11 bases, V lost 1 base, and 13 bases had no gene match. This CDR3 spans 16 amino acids. Per germline, CDR1 MDHEN and CDR2 SYDVKM. Here the CDR3 DNA reads TGTGCCAGCAGTTTATCCGCTGCGGGGGGGTTCAAGGGGCAGTATTTT. Protein: CASSLSAAGGFKGQYF.

This clonotype was detected only a few times. The V call is TRBV4-3, the J call TRBJ2-7; 7 bases line up with TRBD1. Trimming cost V 8 bases and J 3 bases; bases outside gene matches: 16. CDR3 length equals 16 residues. CDR1 is LGHNA and CDR2 is YSLEER in the germline V gene. CDR3 in amino acids: CASLLSRGGAIYEQYF. The CDR3, as DNA: TGCGCCAGCTTACTCAGCCGAGGGGGCGCGATCTACGAGCAGTACTTC.

The genes are TRBV27 and TRBJ1-1, with a possible D match to TRBD1 (5 bases). The CDR3 runs to 12 residues. V was pared by 6 bases and J by 9 bases, with 14 bases between. From germline, CDR1 is MNHEY and CDR2 SMNVEV (reference sequence). DNA for the CDR3: TGTGCCAGCAGAACAAGGGGCAGCAAAGCTTTCTTT. Its translation is CASRTRGSKAFF.

CDR3 coding DNA: TGCAGTGCTAGAGCACTCCGGGGATCTAGCACAGATACGCAGTATTTT. This translates into CSARALRGSSTDTQYF. V gene TRBV20-1 combines with J gene TRBJ2-3; possible D gene TRBD2, 5 bases. CDR3 length: 16 residues. V dropped 1 base and J dropped 0 bases, with 14 bases sitting between them. The germline gives CDR1 DFQATT, CDR2 SNEGSKA (reference sequence).

This chain links TRBV2 with TRBJ1-2, with 8 bases aligning to TRBD1. The CDR3 loop spans 14 amino acids. With 6 bases clipped from V and 8 bases from J, the junction kept 11 bases outside the gene matches. The V gene's germline CDR1 is SNHLY and CDR2 FYNNEI. The CDR3 spells CASRTGTGFGGYTF. CDR3 coding DNA: TGTGCCAGCAGGACCGGGACAGGCTTCGGGGGCTACACCTTC.

This clonotype has a handful of counts. The chain is built from TRBV6-5 and TRBJ1-5, with unresolved D. CDR1 and CDR2 (germline): MNHEY, SVGAGI. The V and J ends lost 5 bases and 0 bases respectively, with 8 bases between them. The CDR3 is 14 residues long. The CDR3, as DNA: TGTGCCAGCAGTCCACAGAATAGCAATCAGCCCCAGCATTTT. As protein: CASSPQNSNQPQHF.

Many counts were recorded for this clonotype. CDR3 region: CASSTSGGPNNEQFF. Here the CDR3 DNA reads TGTGCCAGCAGCACTAGCGGGGGACCCAACAATGAGCAGTTCTTC. V and J are TRBV6-5 and TRBJ2-1, with 11 bases identical to TRBD2. In germline, CDR1 is MNHEY, CDR2 SVGAGI. This CDR3 spans 15 amino acids. The V segment lost 6 bases and the J segment 5 bases; nucleotides outside the gene matches: 6.

The chain has TRBV5-1 and TRBJ2-1; D perhaps matches TRBD2 (5 bases). From germline, CDR1 is SGHRS and CDR2 YFSETQ. The CDR3 length is 14 residues. Trimming pared 0 bases from V and 8 bases from J, leaving 12 bases between. In DNA, the CDR3 is TGCGCCAGCAGCTTGGGGGAGAGATACCATGAGCAGTTCTTC. Its protein product is CASSLGERYHEQFF.

This chain joins TRBV5-1 and TRBJ1-1; 10 bases match TRBD1. The CDR3 spans 15 residues. The V segment lost 3 bases and the J segment 4 bases; nucleotides outside the gene matches: 6. CDR1 SGHRS and CDR2 YFSETQ come from the germline V gene. CDR3 bases: TGCGCCAGCAGCTGGGGGACAGGGGCGAGCACTGAAGCTTTCTTT. Encoded protein: CASSWGTGASTEAFF.

This clonotype occurred many times. V gene TRBV12-3 or TRBV12-4 combines with J gene TRBJ2-1, with 9 bases that match TRBD2. The CDR3 sequence is 14 residues long. The V and J ends lost 6 bases and 7 bases, in that order; junction bases with no gene match: 7. The CDR3 reads CASRSSGGPNEQFF. For the CDR3, the DNA is TGTGCCAGCAGATCGAGCGGGGGGCCTAATGAGCAGTTCTTC.

Concerning this clonotype: This likely comes from a read error, as the CDR3 has no conserved phenylalanine or tryptophan at its end. The chain links TRBV5-5 to TRBJ1-5, with 7 positions matching TRBD1. Looked up from germline, CDR1 is SGHKS and CDR2 is YYEKEE (reference sequence). J gave up 5 bases and V 4 bases, and 6 bases lay outside the gene matches. CDR3 length: 14 residues. The DNA for the CDR3 is TGTGCCAGCAGCGCAGGGGACAGCTATCAGCCCCAGCATTGT. It codes for CASSAGDSYQPQHC.

V and J are TRBV3-1 and TRBJ2-7, with 8 bases identical to TRBD2. V trimming: 1 base; J trimming: 0 bases; junction bases outside the gene matches: 2. The CDR3 spans 15 residues. Germline CDR1 is LGHDT and CDR2 is YNNKEL (reference sequence). This CDR3 reads CASSQGGGFSYEQYF. CDR3 coding DNA: TGTGCCAGCAGCCAAGGCGGGGGGTTCTCCTACGAGCAGTACTTC.

This clonotype was recorded a few times. The chain recombines TRBV28 with TRBJ2-7; D might be TRBD1 or TRBD2, each matching 5 bases. CDR3 length: 14 residues. Germline CDR1 reads MDHEN; CDR2 reads SYDVKM. V lost 4 bases and J lost 6, with 16 bases in between. The CDR3 DNA reads as TGTGCCAGCAGTTCCGGCCCCGGGGCTCTCGAGCAGTACTTC. Translating gives CASSSGPGALEQYF. The complete variable domain, with remaining parts taken from reference TRBV28 and TRBJ2-7, reads DVKVTQSSRYLVKRTGEKVFLECVQDMDHENMFWYRQDPGLGLRLIYFSYDVKMKEKGDIPEGYSVSREKKERFSLILESASTNQTSMYLCASSSGPGALEQYFGPGTRLTVT.